Each of the 2 T cell receptor beta chains below was sequenced from the same sample in a study of T cell responses to AZD1222 COVID-19 vaccine. This table comes from immunoSEQ multiplex PCR, and its TCRdb copy is limited to in-frame clones, with some not included. The sample records 95,000 to 110,000 clones, about nine tenths being singletons. This material consisted of peripheral blood, taken on day 0 of AZD1222 vaccination. These receptors originate from an adult in good health.

The gene calls are TRBV5-4 and TRBJ1-2, with D tentatively TRBD1 (5 bases). Looked up from germline, CDR1 is SGHNT and CDR2 is YYREEE (reference sequence). This CDR3 has 18 residues. The V and J ends lost 1 base and 4 bases respectively, with 23 bases between them. The chain's CDR3 is CASSLFGSGLGRRYGYTF. The CDR3 DNA sequence: TGTGCCAGCAGCTTGTTTGGGTCAGGGTTGGGCAGACGCTATGGCTACACCTTC.

The V and J genes are TRBV7-9 and TRBJ2-2; D possibly corresponds to TRBD2 (6 bases). The CDR3 loop spans 15 amino acids. V was shortened by 4 bases and J by 4 bases, with 13 bases between the two germline ends. The germline V gene encodes CDR1 SEHNR and CDR2 FQNEAQ (reference sequence). This chain's CDR3 is CASSSPRAGTGELFF. CDR3 in DNA: TGTGCCAGCAGCTCCCCCCGAGCGGGCACCGGGGAGCTGTTTTTT.